A selection of T cell receptor beta chains follows, all from one sample in a study of cytomegalovirus exposure and HLA in healthy donors. Assay used: immunoSEQ multiplex PCR; TCRdb lists only in-frame clones, some missing. The table records 85,000 to 120,000 clones, around four fifths of them present only once. The sequenced sample was PBMCs. Receptors originate from a man aged 45-65 years in good health and CMV-seronegative. CDR3s include the opening cysteine and the closing phenylalanine or tryptophan. The D gene is left open where the match is weak. Part of the rows lack a size; the others show once, few, many or a class for expanded clones.

cdr3_length: 14; j_call: TRBJ1-2; clone_size: NA; d_call: TRBD1; v_call: TRBV6-5; cdr3_nt: TGTGCCAGCAGTAGGGACAGGGGCATCAGGGGCTACACCTTC; cdr3_aa: CASSRDRGIRGYTF
cdr3_length: 14; j_call: TRBJ1-5; clone_size: NA; d_call: NA; v_call: TRBV19; cdr3_nt: TGTGCCAGTAGTAAGACAGGATTTCATCAGCCCCAGCATTTT; cdr3_aa: CASSKTGFHQPQHF
cdr3_length: 15; j_call: TRBJ2-3; clone_size: once; d_call: NA; v_call: TRBV7-2; cdr3_nt: TGTGCCAGCAGCTTGAGGGGGACCTGGGAAGATACGCAGTATTTT; cdr3_aa: CASSLRGTWEDTQYF
cdr3_length: 16; j_call: TRBJ2-7; clone_size: NA; d_call: TRBD1; v_call: TRBV19; cdr3_nt: TGTGCCAGTAGTATAGCTTCTGGGACAGCAACCTATGAGCAGTACTTC; cdr3_aa: CASSIASGTATYEQYF
cdr3_length: 13; j_call: TRBJ2-5; clone_size: few; d_call: NA; v_call: TRBV5-5; cdr3_nt: TGTGCCAGCAGCTGGCAGGGTGAAGAGACCCAGTACTTC; cdr3_aa: CASSWQGEETQYF
cdr3_length: 15; j_call: TRBJ1-1; clone_size: NA; d_call: NA; v_call: TRBV18; cdr3_nt: TGTGCCAGCTCACCACCGTCGGGGAGAAACACTGAAGCTTTCTTT; cdr3_aa: CASSPPSGRNTEAFF
cdr3_length: 16; j_call: TRBJ1-5; clone_size: NA; d_call: NA; v_call: TRBV19; cdr3_nt: TGTGCCAGTAGTGGGCCCTACAGGTATAGCAATCAGCCCCAGCATTTT; cdr3_aa: CASSGPYRYSNQPQHF
cdr3_length: 13; j_call: TRBJ1-6; clone_size: NA; d_call: NA; v_call: TRBV28; cdr3_nt: TGTGCCAGTTCGGACAGATATAATTCACCCCTCCACTTT; cdr3_aa: CASSDRYNSPLHF
cdr3_length: 14; j_call: TRBJ1-3; clone_size: NA; d_call: NA; v_call: TRBV10-1; cdr3_nt: TGCGCCAGCAGTGATGCGGACAGAGCAAACACCATATATTTT; cdr3_aa: CASSDADRANTIYF
cdr3_length: 18; j_call: TRBJ2-2; clone_size: NA; d_call: TRBD2; v_call: TRBV11-2; cdr3_nt: TGTGCCAGCAGCCCACGGCGGACTAGCGGGGCCTTCACCGGGGAGCTGTTTTTT; cdr3_aa: CASSPRRTSGAFTGELFF
cdr3_length: 14; j_call: TRBJ2-7; clone_size: NA; d_call: TRBD1; v_call: TRBV19; cdr3_nt: TGTGCCAGTAGTATCAGGGGACAGACCTACGAGCAGTACTTC; cdr3_aa: CASSIRGQTYEQYF
cdr3_length: 13; j_call: TRBJ1-6; clone_size: NA; d_call: NA; v_call: TRBV14; cdr3_nt: TGTGCCAGCAGCCAAGAAATAGATTCACCCCTCCACTTT; cdr3_aa: CASSQEIDSPLHF
cdr3_length: 16; j_call: TRBJ1-2; clone_size: NA; d_call: NA; v_call: TRBV16; cdr3_nt: TGTGCCAGCAGCCCTTCCGACAGGTTTCTCAACTATGGCTACACCTTC; cdr3_aa: CASSPSDRFLNYGYTF
cdr3_length: 16; j_call: TRBJ2-1; clone_size: NA; d_call: NA; v_call: TRBV7-9; cdr3_nt: TGTGCCAGCAGCCCCTGGGGGCAGCTTTCTTACAATGAGCAGTTCTTC; cdr3_aa: CASSPWGQLSYNEQFF
cdr3_length: 11; j_call: TRBJ2-2; clone_size: NA; d_call: TRBD1; v_call: TRBV30; cdr3_nt: TGTGCGCAACAGGGGGACGGGGAGCTGTTTTTT; cdr3_aa: CAQQGDGELFF
cdr3_length: 19; j_call: TRBJ1-6; clone_size: NA; d_call: TRBD1; v_call: TRBV5-1; cdr3_nt: TGCGCCAGCAGCTTTGTCCGCGTGACAGGGGGCCTACGAGATTCACCCCTCCACTTT; cdr3_aa: CASSFVRVTGGLRDSPLHF
cdr3_length: 14; j_call: TRBJ2-1; clone_size: NA; d_call: NA; v_call: TRBV7-3; cdr3_nt: TGTGCCAGCAGCCCCCGCGGGCCCCACAATGAGCAGTTCTTC; cdr3_aa: CASSPRGPHNEQFF
cdr3_length: 13; j_call: TRBJ1-2; clone_size: once; d_call: NA; v_call: TRBV11-2; cdr3_nt: TGTGCCAGCAGCCCACAGGCCGACTATGGCTACACCTTC; cdr3_aa: CASSPQADYGYTF
cdr3_length: 14; j_call: TRBJ1-3; clone_size: NA; d_call: TRBD1; v_call: TRBV9; cdr3_nt: TGTGCCAGCAGCGTGGACAGGGATGGAAACACCATATATTTT; cdr3_aa: CASSVDRDGNTIYF
cdr3_length: 16; j_call: TRBJ2-2; clone_size: once; d_call: TRBD2; v_call: TRBV5-5; cdr3_nt: TGTGCCAGCAGCTTCTACGGGGGGGAGGACACCGGGGAGCTGTTTTTT; cdr3_aa: CASSFYGGEDTGELFF
cdr3_length: 15; j_call: TRBJ1-2; clone_size: NA; d_call: NA; v_call: TRBV25-1; cdr3_nt: TGTGCCAGCAGGGGGGGGAGCTCCAGTATTTTTGGCTACACCTTC; cdr3_aa: CASRGGSSSIFGYTF
cdr3_length: 13; j_call: TRBJ1-2; clone_size: NA; d_call: NA; v_call: TRBV10-2; cdr3_nt: TGCGCCAGCAGTGGGGGCAGGGATTATGGCTACACCTTC; cdr3_aa: CASSGGRDYGYTF
cdr3_length: 14; j_call: TRBJ2-4; clone_size: NA; d_call: NA; v_call: TRBV30; cdr3_nt: TGTGCCTGGAGTACGGGTTTTGCCAAAAACATTCAGTACTTC; cdr3_aa: CAWSTGFAKNIQYF
cdr3_length: 12; j_call: TRBJ1-2; clone_size: NA; d_call: NA; v_call: TRBV5-1; cdr3_nt: TGCGCCACCTCAGACAGCGAGTATGGCTACACCTTC; cdr3_aa: CATSDSEYGYTF
cdr3_length: 12; j_call: TRBJ1-2; clone_size: NA; d_call: NA; v_call: TRBV28; cdr3_nt: TGTGCCAGCAGTCTGGCTTTGTATGGCTACACCTTC; cdr3_aa: CASSLALYGYTF
cdr3_length: 17; j_call: TRBJ1-5; clone_size: NA; d_call: NA; v_call: TRBV4-1; cdr3_nt: TGCGCCAGCAGCCAAGTCCGAGCAGGGGTTGACAATCAGCCCCAGCATTTT; cdr3_aa: CASSQVRAGVDNQPQHF
cdr3_length: 14; j_call: TRBJ1-4; clone_size: NA; d_call: TRBD1; v_call: TRBV18; cdr3_nt: TGTGCCAGCTCACAGGGGGCGCGGAATGAAAAACTGTTTTTT; cdr3_aa: CASSQGARNEKLFF
cdr3_length: 16; j_call: TRBJ2-1; clone_size: NA; d_call: NA; v_call: TRBV5-1; cdr3_nt: TGCGCCAGCAGCTTGGGCGGTTGGGGGGGCGGCAATGAGCAGTTCTTC; cdr3_aa: CASSLGGWGGGNEQFF
cdr3_length: 13; j_call: TRBJ1-1; clone_size: NA; d_call: TRBD1; v_call: TRBV6-6; cdr3_nt: TGTGCCAGCAGTCGACAGGGTTACACTGAAGCTTTCTTT; cdr3_aa: CASSRQGYTEAFF
cdr3_length: 14; j_call: TRBJ1-6; clone_size: NA; d_call: TRBD1; v_call: TRBV5-4; cdr3_nt: TGTGCCAGCAGCTTGGGGACAGGGAATTCACCCCTCCACTTT; cdr3_aa: CASSLGTGNSPLHF
cdr3_length: 16; j_call: TRBJ1-1; clone_size: NA; d_call: TRBD1; v_call: TRBV7-3; cdr3_nt: TGTGCCAGCTCCAGAGGGACAGAGATGAGAACGGGTGAAGCTTTCTTT; cdr3_aa: CASSRGTEMRTGEAFF
cdr3_length: 16; j_call: TRBJ2-2; clone_size: NA; d_call: TRBD1; v_call: TRBV10-3; cdr3_nt: TGTGCCATCAGTGAGTCGCCGAGGGGGCACACCGGGGAGCTGTTTTTT; cdr3_aa: CAISESPRGHTGELFF
cdr3_length: 14; j_call: TRBJ1-4; clone_size: NA; d_call: NA; v_call: TRBV7-2; cdr3_nt: TGTGCCAGCAGCCCTAAGGGAGGGTCCGGAAAACTGTTTTTT; cdr3_aa: CASSPKGGSGKLFF
cdr3_length: 14; j_call: TRBJ2-5; clone_size: NA; d_call: NA; v_call: TRBV6-5; cdr3_nt: TGTGCCAGCTTGGAGGGGGGGGGCCTGGAGACCCAGTACTTC; cdr3_aa: CASLEGGGLETQYF
cdr3_length: 14; j_call: TRBJ1-1; clone_size: NA; d_call: NA; v_call: TRBV25-1; cdr3_nt: TGTGCCAGCAGTGGCCGGGAGGCTCGACATGAAGCTTTCTTT; cdr3_aa: CASSGREARHEAFF
cdr3_length: 15; j_call: TRBJ1-4; clone_size: NA; d_call: TRBD1; v_call: TRBV4-1; cdr3_nt: TGCGCCAGCAGCCTGACCGGGACAGGGGATGAAAAACTGTTTTTT; cdr3_aa: CASSLTGTGDEKLFF
cdr3_length: 15; j_call: TRBJ2-3; clone_size: NA; d_call: TRBD2; v_call: TRBV11-3; cdr3_nt: TGTGCCAGCAGCACCTCGGGACTAACCACAGATACGCAGTATTTT; cdr3_aa: CASSTSGLTTDTQYF
cdr3_length: 12; j_call: TRBJ1-5; clone_size: NA; d_call: NA; v_call: TRBV30; cdr3_nt: TGTGCCTGGAGTAATGGGGCCCAGCCCCAGCATTTT; cdr3_aa: CAWSNGAQPQHF
cdr3_length: 15; j_call: TRBJ2-5; clone_size: once; d_call: NA; v_call: TRBV5-1; cdr3_nt: TGCGCCAGCAGCTTGGCCTTGGGGGGCCAAGAGACCCAGTACTTC; cdr3_aa: CASSLALGGQETQYF
cdr3_length: 16; j_call: TRBJ2-3; clone_size: NA; d_call: TRBD2; v_call: TRBV11-2; cdr3_nt: TGTGCCAGCAGCAGACTAAGCGGGGGGTCCACAGATACGCAGTATTTT; cdr3_aa: CASSRLSGGSTDTQYF
cdr3_length: 16; j_call: TRBJ1-3; clone_size: NA; d_call: NA; v_call: TRBV2; cdr3_nt: TGTGCCAGCAGTGAATACGCCGTTAGATCTGGAAACACCATATATTTT; cdr3_aa: CASSEYAVRSGNTIYF
cdr3_length: 15; j_call: TRBJ2-1; clone_size: NA; d_call: TRBD2; v_call: TRBV7-2; cdr3_nt: TGTGCCAGCAGTCGACTAGCGGGGTCCTACAATGAGCAGTTCTTC; cdr3_aa: CASSRLAGSYNEQFF
cdr3_length: 16; j_call: TRBJ1-2; clone_size: NA; d_call: TRBD1; v_call: TRBV18; cdr3_nt: TGTGCCAGCTCACCCCTGGACAGGTCAGCTAACTATGGCTACACCTTC; cdr3_aa: CASSPLDRSANYGYTF
cdr3_length: 14; j_call: TRBJ2-7; clone_size: NA; d_call: TRBD2; v_call: TRBV10-3; cdr3_nt: TGTGCCATCAGCCCCACTAGCGGGGGCTACGAGCAGTACTTC; cdr3_aa: CAISPTSGGYEQYF
cdr3_length: 16; j_call: TRBJ2-2; clone_size: NA; d_call: NA; v_call: TRBV4-1; cdr3_nt: TGCGCCAGCAGCCAAGAGGTGGCGGTGAACACCGGGGAGCTGTTTTTT; cdr3_aa: CASSQEVAVNTGELFF
cdr3_length: 14; j_call: TRBJ1-6; clone_size: NA; d_call: NA; v_call: TRBV9; cdr3_nt: TGTGCCAGCAGCGTAGAACGGAGTAATTCACCCCTCCACTTT; cdr3_aa: CASSVERSNSPLHF
cdr3_length: 15; j_call: TRBJ1-2; clone_size: NA; d_call: TRBD1; v_call: TRBV18; cdr3_nt: TGTGCCAGCTCACCGGAGACAGGGCTGAACTATGGCTACACCTTC; cdr3_aa: CASSPETGLNYGYTF
cdr3_length: 16; j_call: TRBJ1-3; clone_size: NA; d_call: NA; v_call: TRBV9; cdr3_nt: TGTGCCAGCAGCCCGAGGACAGCACTCTCTGGAAACACCATATATTTT; cdr3_aa: CASSPRTALSGNTIYF
cdr3_length: 14; j_call: TRBJ1-2; clone_size: NA; d_call: NA; v_call: TRBV6-1; cdr3_nt: TGTGCCAGCAGTGAAGCGGGGACACAAACTGGCTACACCTTC; cdr3_aa: CASSEAGTQTGYTF
cdr3_length: 14; j_call: TRBJ2-3; clone_size: NA; d_call: TRBD1; v_call: TRBV15; cdr3_nt: TGTGCCACCAGCACTCGGACAGGGGCAGATACGCAGTATTTT; cdr3_aa: CATSTRTGADTQYF
cdr3_length: 14; j_call: TRBJ2-5; clone_size: NA; d_call: NA; v_call: TRBV28; cdr3_nt: TGTGCCAGCAGTTCCCGACAGTCCCAAGAGACCCAGTACTTC; cdr3_aa: CASSSRQSQETQYF
cdr3_length: 14; j_call: TRBJ2-5; clone_size: NA; d_call: TRBD1; v_call: TRBV5-4; cdr3_nt: TGTGCCAGCAGCCCCGAACAGGGGAAAAAGACCCAGTACTTC; cdr3_aa: CASSPEQGKKTQYF
cdr3_length: 17; j_call: TRBJ1-5; clone_size: few; d_call: TRBD1; v_call: TRBV4-1; cdr3_nt: TGCGCCAGCAGCCATTTCCTACAGGGGAAGAGGTATCAGCCCCAGCATTTT; cdr3_aa: CASSHFLQGKRYQPQHF
cdr3_length: 15; j_call: TRBJ2-1; clone_size: NA; d_call: NA; v_call: TRBV7-6; cdr3_nt: TGTGCCAGCAGCACCGCCGGGACTGTATACAATGAGCAGTTCTTC; cdr3_aa: CASSTAGTVYNEQFF
cdr3_length: 15; j_call: TRBJ2-6; clone_size: few; d_call: NA; v_call: TRBV30; cdr3_nt: TGTGGTACTAACCCTGCCCGCTCTGGGGCCAACGTCCTGACTTTC; cdr3_aa: CGTNPARSGANVLTF
cdr3_length: 15; j_call: TRBJ2-3; clone_size: NA; d_call: NA; v_call: TRBV6-1; cdr3_nt: TGTGCCAGCAGTATTAATCGGGGGAACACAGATACGCAGTATTTT; cdr3_aa: CASSINRGNTDTQYF
cdr3_length: 16; j_call: TRBJ2-3; clone_size: few; d_call: NA; v_call: TRBV4-3; cdr3_nt: TGCGCCAGCAGCGGAGGCGACAGGAGGAGCACAGATACGCAGTATTTT; cdr3_aa: CASSGGDRRSTDTQYF